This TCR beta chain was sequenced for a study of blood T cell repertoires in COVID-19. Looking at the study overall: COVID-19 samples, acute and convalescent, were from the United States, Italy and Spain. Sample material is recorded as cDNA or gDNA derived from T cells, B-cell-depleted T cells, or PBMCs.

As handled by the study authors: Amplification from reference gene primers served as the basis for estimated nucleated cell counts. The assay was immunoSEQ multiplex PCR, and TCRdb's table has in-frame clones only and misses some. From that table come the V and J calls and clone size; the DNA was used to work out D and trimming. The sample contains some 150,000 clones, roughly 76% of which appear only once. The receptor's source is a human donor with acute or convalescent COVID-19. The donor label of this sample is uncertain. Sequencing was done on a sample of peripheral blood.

DNA of the CDR3: TGTGCCAGCACCTTCGCAGGGGAGAATGGCTACACCTTC. It translates to CASTFAGENGYTF. V is TRBV12-3 or TRBV12-4 and J is TRBJ1-2; tentative D call: TRBD1 (6 bases). There are 13 residues in the CDR3. The ends were cut back, 7 bases at V and 6 bases at J, with 15 bases in the middle.